The 31 T cell receptor beta chains below all came from one sample that was sequenced in a study of OX40 agonist ivuxolimab in advanced cancers. Only in-frame clones appear in the TCRdb table, and some are missing; sequencing was by immunoSEQ multiplex PCR. The table shows around 80,000 clones, with approximately 84% occurring only once. Sequencing used CD4+ or CD8+ T cells sorted from blood, obtained in a trial of the OX40 agonist ivuxolimab. The receptors come from an adult with an advanced solid tumor such as melanoma, head and neck, liver or kidney cancer.

This clone was detected many times. This sequence joins TRBV30 and TRBJ1-1; D is unclear. Germline CDR1 and CDR2: GTSNPN and SVGIG (reference sequence). The V end lost 6 bases, the J end lost 9 bases, and 17 bases lay between the germline ends. The CDR3 spans 12 residues. In DNA form, the CDR3 reads TGTGCCTGCGGATTACAACTGGGGAAAGCTTTCTTT. This translates into CACGLQLGKAFF.

This clone appeared a few times. The chain couples TRBV6-4 to TRBJ2-1; 7 bases are shared with TRBD2. Germline CDR1 and CDR2: MRHNA and SNTAGT. The CDR3 consists of 15 residues. V was clipped by 6 bases and J by 8 bases; unmatched bases: 13. In DNA, the CDR3 is TGTGCCAGCAGCCATGAAGCGGGAAGTGAGGATGAGCAGTTCTTC. Its protein is CASSHEAGSEDEQFF.

The rearrangement uses TRBV4-1 and TRBJ2-3; D perhaps matches TRBD2 (6 bases). The CDR3 extends over 13 amino acids. Germline V gene sequence: CDR1 MGHRA, CDR2 YSYEKL. Trimming cost V 0 bases and J 6 bases, with 7 bases left between them. In DNA form, the CDR3 reads TGCGCCAGCAGCCAAGATCGGGGGGATACGCAGTATTTT. Translated, it gives CASSQDRGDTQYF.

The rearrangement links TRBV6-1 to TRBJ1-1, with TRBD1 matching 9 bases. The CDR3 is 14 residues long. Trimming removed 7 bases from V and 7 bases from J; junction bases left unmatched: 10. CDR1 MNHNS and CDR2 SASEGT come from the germline V gene. This CDR3 reads CASKPLTTGGEAFF. In nucleotides, the CDR3 is TGTGCCAGCAAACCCCTGACGACAGGGGGTGAAGCTTTCTTT.

In its sample, this clone was seen once. The chain joins TRBV5-6 to TRBJ2-5, with D hard to call. V lost 0 bases and J lost 5, with 11 bases in between. The length of the CDR3 is 14 residues. Germline V gene data show CDR1 as SGHDT and CDR2 as YYEEEE. The CDR3 loop is CASSLVRGRETQYF. Here the CDR3 DNA reads TGTGCCAGCAGCTTGGTGAGAGGTCGGGAGACCCAGTACTTC.

This chain connects TRBV7-3 to TRBJ2-3; a possible D gene is TRBD2 (7 bases). Deletions cut 5 bases from V and 5 bases from J, with 17 bases between. Germline CDR1 reads SGHTA; CDR2 reads FQGTGA. The CDR3 runs to 15 residues. The CDR3, as DNA: TGTGCCAGCAGCCCCTGGGGGGGCGGGGTAGATACGCAGTATTTT. Amino acid sequence: CASSPWGGGVDTQYF.

V usage is TRBV11-2 and J usage is TRBJ2-1; D assignment may be TRBD1 or TRBD2 (5 bases each). Germline CDR1 and CDR2: SGHAT and FQNNGV. The CDR3 runs to 14 residues. Trimming shortened V by 0 bases and J by 8 bases, and 11 bases separated the two germline ends. The DNA for the CDR3 is TGTGCCAGCAGCTTAGATTGGGGGAGCGATGAGCAGTTCTTC. Residues: CASSLDWGSDEQFF.

This chain links TRBV9 with TRBJ2-3; D may be TRBD1 or TRBD2 (6 bases each). Trimming removed 0 bases at V and 2 bases at J, with 16 bases between. In germline, CDR1 is SGDLS, CDR2 YYNGEE. The length of the CDR3 is 17 residues. The CDR3 spells CASSVEGVGSPTDTQYF. The CDR3 nucleotides read TGTGCCAGCAGCGTAGAGGGGGTCGGGAGTCCCACAGATACGCAGTATTTT.

CDR3 sequence (DNA): TGTGCCAGCAGCGTAAAGAGACTAGCGGGGTACACAGATACGCAGTATTTT. Translation gives CASSVKRLAGYTDTQYF. V and J are TRBV9 and TRBJ2-3; TRBD2 matches 11 bases. The V gene's germline CDR1 is SGDLS and CDR2 YYNGEE. The trim removed 1 base at V and 2 bases at J, leaving 6 bases unmatched. The CDR3 contains 17 residues. The variable domain in full, with the rest retrieved from reference TRBV9 and TRBJ2-3, is DSGVTQTPKHLITATGQRVTLRCSPRSGDLSVYWYQQSLDQGLQFLIQYYNGEERAKGNILERFSAQQFPDLHSELNLSSLELGDSALYFCASSVKRLAGYTDTQYFGPGTRLTVL.

This clone was observed once. The chain carries TRBV5-1 and TRBJ2-5, with TRBD1 identical over 10 bases. The J call is doubtful: the DNA matches TRBJ2-7 better. The V gene's germline CDR1 is SGHRS and CDR2 YFSETQ. CDR3 length: 14 residues. CDR3 sequence: CASRPDRGLAEQYF. As DNA, the CDR3 is TGCGCCAGCAGGCCCGACAGGGGGCTAGCCGAGCAGTACTTC.

This chain joins TRBV6-6 and TRBJ1-1; TRBD1 agrees at 7 bases. The germline gives CDR1 MNHNY, CDR2 SVGAGI (reference sequence). This CDR3 region has 12 residues. Trimming at V came to 2 bases and at J to 7 bases, leaving 1 base not matched to a gene. The DNA for the CDR3 is TGTGCCAGCAGTTACCGGACAGGTGAAGCTTTCTTT. It specifies CASSYRTGEAFF.

V and J are TRBV6-1 and TRBJ2-3, with D possibly TRBD1 on 6 matching bases. The germline gives CDR1 MNHNS, CDR2 SASEGT. Trimming cost V 6 bases and J 1 base, with 14 bases left between them. This CDR3 contains 15 residues. The CDR3 loop reads CASRRQGLGTDTQYF. The CDR3 DNA reads as TGTGCCAGCAGGCGTCAGGGGCTCGGCACAGATACGCAGTATTTT.

The rearrangement links TRBV11-1 to TRBJ1-1; D remains ambiguous. Deletions cut 4 bases from V and 1 base from J, with 10 bases between. The germline V gene has CDR1 SGHAT and CDR2 FQDESV (reference sequence). The CDR3 extends over 14 amino acids. CDR3 bases: TGTGCCAGCAGCTCTGGACTGCAGAACACTGAAGCTTTCTTT. Residues: CASSSGLQNTEAFF. The variable domain in full, completed from reference TRBV11-1 and TRBJ1-1, reads EAEVAQSPRYKITEKSQAVAFWCDPISGHATLYWYRQILGQGPELLVQFQDESVVDDSQLPKDRFSAERLKGVDSTLKIQPAELGDSAMYLCASSSGLQNTEAFFGQGTRLTVV.

The DNA for the CDR3 is TGTGCCACCTCTAGACAGTCGAACACTGAAGCTTTCTTT. It encodes CATSRQSNTEAFF. This chain uses TRBV2 with TRBJ1-1, with a possible D match to TRBD1 (5 bases). Trimming removed 10 bases at V and 1 base at J, with 13 bases between. CDR1 is SNHLY, CDR2 FYNNEI, per germline. CDR3 length equals 13 residues.

The V gene is TRBV5-1, the J gene TRBJ2-1, with a weak D call TRBD2 (5 bases). Trimming stripped 3 bases from V and 9 bases from J, with 16 bases between. The CDR3 covers 14 residues. Germline CDR1 is SGHRS and CDR2 is YFSETQ. CDR3 sequence (DNA): TGCGCCAGCAGCTCGTTGGAGAGGGCGGGTGAGCAGTTCTTC. Residues: CASSSLERAGEQFF.

The chain is built from TRBV5-6 and TRBJ2-7, with TRBD1 matching over 7 bases. The CDR3 contains 13 residues. Unmatched junction bases numbered 4, after V lost 5 bases and J lost 2 bases. In germline, CDR1 is SGHDT, CDR2 YYEEEE. CDR3 loop: CASRRTGAYEQYF. The CDR3 DNA sequence: TGTGCCAGCAGACGGACAGGAGCCTACGAGCAGTACTTC.

The table lists this clone with a count of one. The chain uses TRBV30 and TRBJ2-7; 9 nucleotides align to TRBD1. CDR3 length: 13 residues. Germline lookup yields CDR1 GTSNPN and CDR2 SVGIG (reference sequence). J gave up 6 bases and V 4 bases, and 7 bases lay outside the gene matches. The chain's CDR3 is CAWTNRGRIEQYF. In DNA form, the CDR3 reads TGTGCCTGGACTAACAGGGGGCGAATCGAGCAGTACTTC.

The chain is built from TRBV5-4 and TRBJ1-6, with D maybe TRBD1 (5 bases). CDR1 and CDR2 (germline): SGHNT, YYREEE (reference sequence). This CDR3 is 15 amino acids long. Trimming left V 3 bases short and J 7 bases short, with 14 bases between. The CDR3 reads CASSSGQDWNSPLHF. CDR3 nucleotides: TGTGCCAGCAGCTCTGGACAAGATTGGAATTCACCCCTCCACTTT.

The rearrangement joins TRBV6-5 to TRBJ1-2; 7 positions match TRBD1. The junction had 10 bases not matched to a gene; V was cut back by 4 bases and J by 8 bases. Germline V gene sequence: CDR1 MNHEY, CDR2 SVGAGI. The CDR3 spans 14 residues. Written as DNA, the CDR3 is TGTGCCAGCAGTTCCTGGGACAGCCCCCTGGGCTACACCTTC. This sequence encodes CASSSWDSPLGYTF.

The chain has TRBV5-1 and TRBJ1-1; TRBD1 matches 7 bases. Germline loops: CDR1 SGHRS, CDR2 YFSETQ. With 4 bases clipped from V and 3 bases from J, the junction kept 3 bases outside the gene matches. The CDR3 loop spans 13 amino acids. The CDR3 DNA is TGCGCCAGCAGCACCAGGGGGGACACTGAAGCTTTCTTT. As protein: CASSTRGDTEAFF.

As for this clone: Other DNA sequences from this sample encode an identical CDR3 as well. This chain links TRBV30 with TRBJ1-1, with D perhaps TRBD1 (5 bases). V gave up 4 bases and J gave up 0 bases, with 9 bases separating them. CDR3 length: 13 residues. CDR1 and CDR2 from the germline V gene are GTSNPN and SVGIG (reference sequence). The DNA of the CDR3 is TGTGCCTGGACAAGGACAATGAACACTGAAGCTTTCTTT. This codes for CAWTRTMNTEAFF.

The V call is TRBV7-9, the J call TRBJ2-1, with TRBD2 identical over 8 bases. The germline V gene has CDR1 SEHNR and CDR2 FQNEAQ (reference sequence). The V and J ends lost 5 bases and 2 bases, in that order; junction bases with no gene match: 8. The CDR3 runs 16 residues. The CDR3 spells CASSPPSGRTYNEQFF. DNA of the CDR3: TGTGCCAGCAGCCCCCCTAGCGGGCGCACCTACAATGAGCAGTTCTTC.

The chain employs TRBV11-2 and TRBJ1-1; D not resolved. The V end lost 4 bases, the J end lost 0 bases, and 6 bases lay between the germline ends. The CDR3 totals 13 residues. The germline CDR1 and CDR2 sequences are SGHAT and FQNNGV. CDR3 protein: CASSWAVNTEAFF. CDR3 coding DNA: TGTGCCAGCAGCTGGGCGGTGAACACTGAAGCTTTCTTT.

V usage is TRBV5-4 and J usage is TRBJ1-2, with D unresolved. The CDR3 length is 14 residues. The V end lost 0 bases, the J end lost 8 bases, and 14 bases lay between the germline ends. Germline V gene sequence: CDR1 SGHNT, CDR2 YYREEE (reference sequence). CDR3 sequence (DNA): TGTGCCAGCAGCTTGGATCTCGGCAGTTTAGGCTACACCTTC. It yields the protein CASSLDLGSLGYTF. Supplemented by reference TRBV5-4 and TRBJ1-2, the full variable domain reads ETGVTQSPTHLIKTRGQQVTLRCSSQSGHNTVSWYQQALGQGPQFIFQYYREEENGRGNFPPRFSGLQFPNYSSELNVNALELDDSALYLCASSLDLGSLGYTFGSGTRLTVV.

The chain links TRBV6-5 to TRBJ1-3, with 8 bases matching TRBD1. CDR3 size: 16 residues. In germline, CDR1 is MNHEY, CDR2 SVGAGI. With 0 bases clipped from V and 2 bases from J, the junction kept 3 bases outside the gene matches. CDR3 sequence reads: CASSYSKQGAGNTIYF. CDR3 in DNA: TGTGCCAGCAGTTACTCGAAACAGGGGGCTGGAAACACCATATATTTT.

This clone was counted between two and nine times. The chain joins TRBV19 to TRBJ1-1, with 8 bases aligning to TRBD1. The junction had 5 bases not matched to a gene; V was cut back by 6 bases and J by 5 bases. This CDR3 spans 13 amino acids. The germline V gene has CDR1 LNHDA and CDR2 SQIVND (reference sequence). CDR3 DNA sequence: TGTGCCAGTAGGCGACAGGGGAAGACTGAAGCTTTCTTT. Translated: CASRRQGKTEAFF.

The V and J genes are TRBV10-3 and TRBJ1-5; D may be TRBD1 (6 bases). The CDR3 has 14 amino acids. Trimming pared 10 bases from V and 3 bases from J, leaving 16 bases between. Germline V gene lookup returns CDR1 ENHRY and CDR2 SYGVKD. This CDR3 reads CASHQGTYNQPQHF. The CDR3 DNA follows: TGTGCCAGCCATCAGGGGACATACAATCAGCCCCAGCATTTT.

V is TRBV27 and J is TRBJ1-2, with a possible D match to TRBD1 (6 bases). The CDR3 consists of 14 residues. CDR1 is MNHEY, CDR2 SMNVEV, per germline (reference sequence). V lost 8 bases to trimming and J lost 1 base, with 14 bases between them. The CDR3 DNA is TGTGCCAGCGCAGTCCAGGGGTATAACTATGGCTACACCTTC. Protein: CASAVQGYNYGYTF.

The chain has TRBV4-3 and TRBJ2-3, with a tentative D call TRBD2 (5 bases). The CDR3 runs to 15 residues. Germline values: CDR1 LGHNA, CDR2 YSLEER. V was trimmed by 4 bases and J by 1 base, leaving 12 bases between them. The CDR3 here is CASSPSPRGTDTQYF. The CDR3 region has the DNA TGCGCCAGCAGCCCTTCACCGAGGGGCACAGATACGCAGTATTTT.

This rearrangement joins TRBV30 to TRBJ1-4, with D perhaps TRBD1 (5 bases). V lost 7 bases to trimming and J lost 12 bases, with 21 bases between them. The CDR3 length is 13 residues. The V gene's germline CDR1 is GTSNPN and CDR2 SVGIG (reference sequence). The CDR3 region has the DNA TGTGCCTCCAAGTCCGGGGGGGTGGGAGAACTGTTTTTT. It yields the protein CASKSGGVGELFF.

The J gene is TRBJ2-7, the V gene TRBV11-3; no definite D call. Germline CDR1 reads SGHNT; CDR2 reads YENEEA. The CDR3 is 12 residues long. V lost 3 bases and J lost 2, with 5 bases in between. The CDR3 nucleotides read TGTGCCAGCAGCTTTCGTCCCTACGAGCAGTACTTC. Translated: CASSFRPYEQYF. Using reference TRBV11-3 and TRBJ2-7 for the parts outside the CDR3, the full variable domain is EAGVVQSPRYKIIEKKQPVAFWCNPISGHNTLYWYLQNLGQGPELLIRYENEEAVDDSQLPKDRFSAERLKGVDSTLKIQPAELGDSAVYLCASSFRPYEQYFGPGTRLTVT.